This record concerns one TCR beta chain sequence. Its cognate antigen has yet to be identified. Base qualities are not provided; no much larger clone lies one nucleotide away. A case-control design nested within a healthcare worker cohort in London, UK, was used, with weekly nasopharyngeal swab PCR tests and blood sampling performed. Healthcare workers were recruited during the week of the UK lockdown, between 23 and 31 March 2020, and followed weekly for up to roughly 16 weeks. The data belong to a study of early T cells in non-severe SARS-CoV-2 infection (dated by TCRdb to the early 2020s). In the study overall: Because TCR sequencing was done on bulk RNA from unsorted whole blood, the alpha and beta chains could not be paired. The full study reports these points: Matching against VDJdb was skewed toward anti-spike CD8 responses, likely underestimated virus-specific expansions, and missed private and CD4 specificities.

Reading the germline V gene gives CDR1 SGDLS and CDR2 YYNGEE. Clipping removes 3 bases from V and 0 bases from J, with 5 as the unmatched junction base count. The CDR3 holds 15 amino acids from the cysteine to the phenylalanine. Left in the record is the CDR3 DNA by itself, 45 bases read in frame from the first base. Libraries were constructed by 5' RACE. TCRdb shows the sequencer as NextSeq 500. Unique molecular identifiers were attached to individual cDNA molecules in the TCR library protocol so that sequencing error and PCR bias could be corrected. TCR alpha and beta chains were both sequenced, and the abundances of alpha and beta sequences in each sample were closely correlated with each other. As for how the authors treated the data: V gene, J gene and CDR3 annotation of TCR sequences was performed with Decombinator V4. TCRs were defined as expanded if a significant change between any two time points was detected under a Poisson model with p below 0.0001. Abundances of TCRs were expressed as counts per million after normalisation to the total number of TCRs sequenced in each sample. TRAV1-2 paired with TRAJ12, TRAJ20 or TRAJ33 defined MAIT TCRs, while TRAV10 paired with TRAJ18 defined iNKT TCRs. VDJdb, accessed 1 November 2021, was searched for CMV, EBV and SARS-CoV-2 annotated TCRs, excluding TCRs annotated for multiple antigens. TCRdb reanalyzed the raw reads on its own, using fastp at Q25 for trimming and MiXCR for clone calling, and kept in-frame beta chains. Identical CDR3 protein sequences are pooled into one entry, listed with their most common genes and DNA. TCRdb, not the original authors, processed these V and J calls. This sample gives roughly 50,000 distinct CDR3 sequences in total; around 6.5% of them show up just once. Of the sample, approximately 6.3% is held by the ten largest clones.

Here the chain combines TRBV9 and TRBJ1-2, and 7 junctional nucleotides match TRBD1. The sequence came from an adult who was a healthcare worker with PCR-confirmed SARS-CoV-2 infection or an uninfected control (not recorded which). This sample comprised whole blood, obtained at baseline. The bases are TGTGCCAGCAGCGCCGGAGGACAGGCTAACTATGGCTACACCTTC. It translates to CASSAGGQANYGYTF. This CDR3, with the reference TRBV9 and TRBJ1-2 proteins standing in past its ends, gives the full variable domain DSGVTQTPKHLITATGQRVTLRCSPRSGDLSVYWYQQSLDQGLQFLIQYYNGEERAKGNILERFSAQQFPDLHSELNLSSLELGDSALYFCASSAGGQANYGYTFGSGTRLTVV.